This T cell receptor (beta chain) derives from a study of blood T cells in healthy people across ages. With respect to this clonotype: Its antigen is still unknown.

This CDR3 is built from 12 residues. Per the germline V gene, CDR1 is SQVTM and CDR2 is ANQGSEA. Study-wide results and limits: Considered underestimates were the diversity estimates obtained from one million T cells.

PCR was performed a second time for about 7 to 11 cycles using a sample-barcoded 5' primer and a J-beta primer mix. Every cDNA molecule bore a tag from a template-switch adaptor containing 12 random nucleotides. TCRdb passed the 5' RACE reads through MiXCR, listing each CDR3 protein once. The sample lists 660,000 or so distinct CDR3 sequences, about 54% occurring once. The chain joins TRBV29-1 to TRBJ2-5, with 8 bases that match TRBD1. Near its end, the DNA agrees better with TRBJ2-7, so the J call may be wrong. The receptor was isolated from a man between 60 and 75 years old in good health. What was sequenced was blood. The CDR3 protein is CSVEAGGSEQYF. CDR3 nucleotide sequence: TGCAGCGTTGAGGCAGGGGGCTCCGAGCAGTACTTC.